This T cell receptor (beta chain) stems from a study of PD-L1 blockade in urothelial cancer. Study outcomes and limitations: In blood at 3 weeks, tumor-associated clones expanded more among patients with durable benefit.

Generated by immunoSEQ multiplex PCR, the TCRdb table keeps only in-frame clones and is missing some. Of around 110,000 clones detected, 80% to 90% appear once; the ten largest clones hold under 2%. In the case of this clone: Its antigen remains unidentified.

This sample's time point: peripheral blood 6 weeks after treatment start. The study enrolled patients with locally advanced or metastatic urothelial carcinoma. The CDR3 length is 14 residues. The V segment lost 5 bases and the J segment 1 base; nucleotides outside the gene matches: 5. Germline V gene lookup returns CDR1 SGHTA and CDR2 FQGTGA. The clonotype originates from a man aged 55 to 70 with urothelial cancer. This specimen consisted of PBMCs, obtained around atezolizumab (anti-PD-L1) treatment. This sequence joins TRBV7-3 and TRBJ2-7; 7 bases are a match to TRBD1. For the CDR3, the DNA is TGTGCCAGCAGCCCCGGGACAGAGTCCTACGAGCAGTACTTC. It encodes CASSPGTESYEQYF.